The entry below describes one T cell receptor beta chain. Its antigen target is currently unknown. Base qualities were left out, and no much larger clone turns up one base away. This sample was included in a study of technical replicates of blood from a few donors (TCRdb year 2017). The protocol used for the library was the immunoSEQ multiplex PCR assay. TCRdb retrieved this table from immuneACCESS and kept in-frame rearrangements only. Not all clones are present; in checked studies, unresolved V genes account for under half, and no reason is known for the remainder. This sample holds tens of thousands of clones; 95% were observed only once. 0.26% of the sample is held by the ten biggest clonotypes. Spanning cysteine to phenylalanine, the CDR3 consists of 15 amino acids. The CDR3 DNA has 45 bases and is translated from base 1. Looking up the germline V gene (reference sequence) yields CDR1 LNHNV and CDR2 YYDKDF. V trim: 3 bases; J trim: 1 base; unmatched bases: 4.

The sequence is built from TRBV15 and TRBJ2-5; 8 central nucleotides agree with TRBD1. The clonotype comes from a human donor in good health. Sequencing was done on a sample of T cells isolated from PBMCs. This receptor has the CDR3 CATSRDRDFQETQYF. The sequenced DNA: TGTGCCACCAGCAGGGACAGGGACTTCCAAGAGACCCAGTACTTC.